Listed below are T cell receptor beta chains from one sample, sequenced in a study of shared clonotypes between healthy human individuals. Only in-frame clones appear in the TCRdb table, and some are missing; sequencing was by immunoSEQ multiplex PCR. The table lists 2 million to 2.5 million clones, 90% to 96% of them singletons. Material for sequencing was naive CD4+ T cells sorted from blood. The receptors shown here come from a man between 18 and 29 years old in good health. The CDR3 runs from the conserved cysteine through the conserved F or W. Each record gives: CDR3 protein, V gene, clone size. Clone size, where shown, is once, few, many, or a class for clones that have expanded.

CASSNSGPTNEKLFF | TRBV18 | once
CASSDNSYEQYF | TRBV6-1 | .
CASSPPGALNTEAFF | TRBV18 | .
CASSPTGSAETQYF | TRBV7-9 | .
CASSELGEGPHF | TRBV10-2 | .
CASSSRTGGAFF | TRBV19 | .
CASSLAGLAGSTDTQYF | TRBV7-9 | .
CAWSVLKDWKTQYF | TRBV30 | once
CASSIVIGNEAFF | TRBV19 | .
CASSPRERPSGANVLTF | TRBV5-4 | once
CATSDKGSYNSPLHF | TRBV10-3 | .
CASGPGQPGPYGYTF | TRBV2 | .
CASSYSSGRAADTQYF | TRBV6-5 | .
CASSEYGPETQYF | TRBV10-2 | .
CASSRTVGSYEQYF | TRBV6-1 | .
CASSQVSTGSSYEQYF | TRBV4-3 | .
CASSRDSFTNYGYTF | TRBV5-5 | .
CASSARREQFF | TRBV6-5 | .
CASSPVTSGPGETQYF | TRBV28 | once
CAISVQGAREETQYF | TRBV10-3 | .
CASSPQGTSGNTIYF | TRBV28 | .
CASSWQFYGYTF | TRBV19 | few
CASGKQGNTEAFF | TRBV6-5 | .
CASSQVDRDTGELFF | TRBV4-3 | .
CASSSRGQTGLSYEQYF | TRBV7-9 | .
CASSPSGGTASSYEQYF | TRBV5-6 | .
CASSNYSGNTIYF | TRBV13 | .